What follows describes a single TCR beta chain. These data belong to a study of blood T cell repertoires in COVID-19. Study details: The origin of the acute and convalescent COVID-19 samples was the United States, Italy and Spain.

Sequencing used immunoSEQ multiplex PCR; TCRdb keeps in-frame clones, though not all of them. The data show 400,000 to 450,000 clones, roughly 87% seen once. Donors of Cohort 3 who recovered were those that had two negative PCRs, clearance, or symptom resolution. Sequencing was carried out using PBMCs or T cells enriched from blood (not recorded which). This clonotype was sampled from a man in his late teens or twenties who had recovered from COVID-19.

CDR3 nucleotide sequence: TGTGCCAGCAGCTTAGATCTCTGGGCCGCAAAGGCTGAAGCTTTCTTT. Translation: CASSLDLWAAKAEAFF. The rearrangement links TRBV13 to TRBJ1-1, with D uncertain. This CDR3 is built from 16 residues. The V gene's germline CDR1 is PRHDT and CDR2 FYEKMQ (reference sequence). The V gene lost 1 base and the J gene lost 6 bases, with 18 bases spanning the gap. The full variable domain, completed using reference TRBV13 and TRBJ1-1, is AAGVIQSPRHLIKEKRETATLKCYPIPRHDTVYWYQQGPGQDPQFLISFYEKMQSDKGSIPDRFSAQQFSDYHSELNMSSLELGDSALYFCASSLDLWAAKAEAFFGQGTRLTVV.